The 14 T cell receptor beta chains presented below share a single source sample, sequenced in a study of T cell changes during pregnancy in multiple sclerosis. TCRdb keeps only in-frame clones here, not all; method: immunoSEQ multiplex PCR. The sample has some 45,000 clones, about 85% seen once. The sample was CD4+ T cells from peripheral blood mononuclear cells, taken after pregnancy. The receptor set was obtained from a female donor with multiple sclerosis, enrolled in a pregnancy study.

The V and J genes are TRBV19 and TRBJ2-2, with 11 positions matching TRBD1. The germline V gene has CDR1 LNHDA and CDR2 SQIVND (reference sequence). This CDR3 is 17 amino acids long. V trimming: 4 bases; J trimming: 4 bases; junction bases outside the gene matches: 8. The DNA for the CDR3 is TGTGCCAGTAGTACTGGGACAGGGGGTCCGGGCACCGGGGAGCTGTTTTTT. As protein: CASSTGTGGPGTGELFF.

This chain connects TRBV28 to TRBJ1-5, with D unresolved. V lost 4 bases, J lost 7 bases, and 11 bases lay in between. Germline CDR1 and CDR2: MDHEN and SYDVKM. This CDR3 region has 13 residues. The CDR3: CASSSGPGQPQHF. Written as DNA, the CDR3 is TGTGCCAGCAGTTCAGGCCCGGGGCAGCCCCAGCATTTT.

The gene calls are TRBV2 and TRBJ1-1; D not resolved. Germline V gene data show CDR1 as SNHLY and CDR2 as FYNNEI. CDR3 length: 13 residues. V lost 7 bases, J lost 3 bases, and 12 bases lay in between. The chain's CDR3 is CASNQGADTEAFF. Written as DNA, the CDR3 is TGTGCCAGCAACCAAGGAGCCGACACTGAAGCTTTCTTT. Full variable domain (remainder filled in from reference TRBV2 and TRBJ1-1): EPEVTQTPSHQVTQMGQEVILRCVPISNHLYFYWYRQILGQKVEFLVSFYNNEISEKSEIFDDQFSVERPDGSNFTLKIRSTKLEDSAMYFCASNQGADTEAFFGQGTRLTVV.

The chain has TRBV18 and TRBJ1-6; 8 bases are shared with TRBD1. From germline, CDR1 is KGHSH and CDR2 LQKENI. V lost 3 bases to trimming and J lost 7 bases; unmatched junction nucleotides: 8. CDR3 size: 16 residues. The CDR3 loop reads CASSPPGQGGNSPLHF. DNA for the CDR3: TGTGCCAGCTCACCCCCTGGACAGGGAGGGAATTCACCCCTCCACTTT.

The chain has TRBV4-3 and TRBJ2-5, with a weak D call TRBD2 (6 bases). V lost 1 base and J 5 bases, leaving 8 bases between the germline ends. Germline-derived CDR1 and CDR2 are LGHNA and YSLEER. This CDR3 has 13 residues. The CDR3 DNA follows: TGCGCCAGCAGCCAAGGCCTAGCGGAGACCCAGTACTTC. Translating gives CASSQGLAETQYF.

The chain carries TRBV6-6 and TRBJ1-1; D not certain. The V gene lost 6 bases and the J gene lost 5 bases, with 19 bases spanning the gap. CDR3 size: 15 residues. Germline CDR1 and CDR2: MNHNY and SVGAGI (reference sequence). The CDR3, as DNA: TGTGCCAGCAGCCCTATCATGGGAGCGGGGACTGAAGCTTTCTTT. Protein sequence: CASSPIMGAGTEAFF.

The chain recombines TRBV5-1 with TRBJ1-2; a possible D gene is TRBD1 (6 bases). V was clipped by 3 bases and J by 3 bases, with 15 bases between them. The CDR3 length is 15 residues. The germline CDR1 and CDR2 sequences are SGHRS and YFSETQ. CDR3 residues: CASSWDISEDYGYTF. CDR3 DNA: TGCGCCAGCAGCTGGGACATTTCAGAGGACTATGGCTACACCTTC.

The rearrangement joins TRBV5-6 to TRBJ2-3; D is perhaps TRBD1 (6 bases). The CDR3 spans 15 residues. Germline V gives CDR1 SGHDT, CDR2 YYEEEE. The V and J ends lost 5 bases and 1 base respectively, with 14 bases between them. The chain's CDR3 is CASSSTWGRTDTQYF. The DNA of the CDR3 is TGTGCCAGCAGTTCAACCTGGGGGCGCACAGATACGCAGTATTTT.

V usage is TRBV5-4 and J usage is TRBJ1-2, with 9 bases identical to TRBD1. V shed 3 bases, J shed 4 bases, and the junction held 10 bases outside the gene matches. This CDR3 has 16 amino acids. Germline V CDR1 and CDR2: SGHNT, YYREEE (reference sequence). The DNA of the CDR3 is TGTGCCAGCAGCTCCGGGGGGACAGGGCAAGGCTATGGCTACACCTTC. This encodes CASSSGGTGQGYGYTF.

This chain joins TRBV7-2 and TRBJ1-5; 7 positions match TRBD1. Trimming took 5 bases from V and 7 from J; bases not matched to a gene: 8. The CDR3 has 14 residues. Germline V gives CDR1 SGHTA, CDR2 FQGNSA. This CDR3 is CASSRRGNNQPQHF. The CDR3 DNA reads as TGTGCCAGCAGCCGCAGGGGGAACAACCAGCCCCAGCATTTT.

The sample holds a few counts of this clone. The V and J genes are TRBV27 and TRBJ1-5; D is unresolved. CDR3 length equals 16 residues. Germline V gene data show CDR1 as MNHEY and CDR2 as SMNVEV (reference sequence). Trimming cost V 6 bases and J 1 base, with 16 bases left between them. The CDR3 region is CASRPAAGTSNQPQHF. As DNA, the CDR3 is TGTGCCAGCAGGCCGGCCGCGGGAACAAGCAATCAGCCCCAGCATTTT.

This chain uses TRBV6-1 with TRBJ2-5, with TRBD1 matching 11 bases. Germline assignment: CDR1 MNHNS and CDR2 SASEGT. The CDR3 is 16 amino acids. With V trimmed by 4 bases and J by 0 bases, 4 bases remained unmatched. The CDR3 spells CASSGRDRGNQETQYF. CDR3 in DNA: TGTGCCAGCAGTGGCAGGGACAGGGGGAACCAAGAGACCCAGTACTTC.

The chain recombines TRBV7-9 with TRBJ2-5, with 8 bases aligning to TRBD2. The CDR3 contains 18 residues. V dropped 5 bases and J dropped 1; count of bases not matched to a gene: 15. The germline CDR1 and CDR2 sequences are SEHNR and FQNEAQ (reference sequence). CDR3 DNA: TGTGCCAGCAGCCCCAAGGTTATGGCTAGCGGGTTCCAAGAGACCCAGTACTTC. Translation gives CASSPKVMASGFQETQYF.

This chain joins TRBV9 and TRBJ2-7; tentatively, D is TRBD2 (7 bases). Germline V gene sequence: CDR1 SGDLS, CDR2 YYNGEE. Trimming stripped 4 bases from V and 0 bases from J, with 14 bases between. CDR3 length: 15 amino acids. The CDR3 loop is CASSSEGGFSYEQYF. In nucleotides, the CDR3 is TGTGCCAGCAGCTCGGAGGGGGGGTTCTCCTACGAGCAGTACTTC.